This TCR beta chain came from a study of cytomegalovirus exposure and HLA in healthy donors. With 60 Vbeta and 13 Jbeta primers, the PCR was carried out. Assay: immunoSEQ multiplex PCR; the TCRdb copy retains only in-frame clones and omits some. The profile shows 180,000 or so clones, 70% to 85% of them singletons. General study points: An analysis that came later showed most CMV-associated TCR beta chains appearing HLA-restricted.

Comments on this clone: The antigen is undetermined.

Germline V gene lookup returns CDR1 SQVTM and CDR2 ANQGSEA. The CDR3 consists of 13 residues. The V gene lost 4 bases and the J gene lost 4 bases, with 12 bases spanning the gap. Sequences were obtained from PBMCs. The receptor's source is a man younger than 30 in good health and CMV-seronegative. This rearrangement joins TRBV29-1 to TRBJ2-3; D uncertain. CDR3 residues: CSVVKRKSDTQYF. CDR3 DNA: TGCAGCGTTGTCAAGAGGAAGTCAGATACGCAGTATTTT.